The next 10 T cell receptor beta chains were all read from a single sample in a study of metastatic and nonmetastatic thyroid tumors. There were no patients who had received any treatment before thyroid surgery. TCRdb called clones again from the PCR reads with MiXCR. The repertoire holds fewer than 6,500 clones, with roughly 29% as singletons. Sequencing used adjacent normal tissue. The source of these receptors is a female donor with papillary thyroid cancer or a benign thyroid nodule (not recorded which). Some clones in this sample may be carry-over from other donors' samples.

V usage is TRBV29-1 and J usage is TRBJ1-1, with D possibly TRBD1 on 5 matching bases. The ends were cut back, 5 bases at V and 1 base at J, with 8 bases in the middle. The germline CDR1 and CDR2 sequences are SQVTM and ANQGSEA. This CDR3 is built from 12 residues. The CDR3 loop is CSVTTGNTEAFF. The CDR3 DNA reads TGCAGCGTTACCACAGGGAACACTGAAGCTTTCTTT.

This clone showed up just a few times. This chain links TRBV7-9 with TRBJ2-5; 9 bases match TRBD1. Losses at the gene ends were 4 bases for V and 2 bases for J; bases not matched to a gene: 5. The germline gives CDR1 SEHNR, CDR2 FQNEAQ (reference sequence). CDR3 length: 15 residues. The CDR3 coding sequence is TGTGCCAGCAGCTCGACAGGGGGTCGGCAAGAGACCCAGTACTTC. This translates into CASSSTGGRQETQYF.

CDR3 coding DNA: TGCGCCAGCAGCTTGGCTGGACCTTCCACCTCCTACGAGCAGTACTTC. Its translation: CASSLAGPSTSYEQYF. The chain carries TRBV5-1 and TRBJ2-7; D ambiguous. Looked up from germline, CDR1 is SGHRS and CDR2 is YFSETQ. V shed 0 bases and J shed 0 bases, with 13 bases lying between them. The CDR3 runs 16 residues.

This sequence joins TRBV5-1 and TRBJ2-7; the match to TRBD2 covers 7 bases. The germline V gene encodes CDR1 SGHRS and CDR2 YFSETQ. V shed 0 bases, J shed 5 bases, and the junction held 8 bases outside the gene matches. This CDR3 contains 15 residues. CDR3 amino acids: CASSLDRGGIDEQYF. The CDR3 DNA follows: TGCGCCAGCAGCTTGGATCGCGGGGGTATCGACGAGCAGTACTTC.

The rearrangement uses TRBV5-1 and TRBJ1-2; D ambiguous. With 0 bases removed from V and 8 bases from J, the gap between germline ends came to 17 bases. The germline V gene encodes CDR1 SGHRS and CDR2 YFSETQ. There are 15 residues in the CDR3. The CDR3 region has the DNA TGCGCCAGCAGCTTGGATACGGGGTCGATTTTAGGCTACACCTTC. Encoded protein: CASSLDTGSILGYTF.

The chain links TRBV30 to TRBJ2-1, with a tentative D call TRBD1 (5 bases). Trimming pared 3 bases from V and 12 bases from J, leaving 15 bases between. Germline CDR1 reads GTSNPN; CDR2 reads SVGIG (reference sequence). This CDR3 region has 12 residues. The CDR3 sequence: CAWRGGAETQFF. The DNA for the CDR3 is TGTGCCTGGAGAGGTGGGGCGGAGACGCAGTTCTTC.

The genes are TRBV20-1 and TRBJ2-7; 7 bases map to TRBD2. Unmatched junction bases numbered 8, after V lost 0 bases and J lost 6 bases. The CDR3 is 14 residues long. Germline V gene sequence: CDR1 DFQATT, CDR2 SNEGSKA (reference sequence). CDR3 sequence: CSARDGRGSREQYF. In DNA, the CDR3 is TGCAGTGCTAGAGATGGGAGGGGAAGTCGCGAGCAGTACTTC.

The V and J genes are TRBV20-1 and TRBJ1-1; D is unresolved. This CDR3 is 15 amino acids long. Trimming removed 3 bases from V and 1 base from J, with 15 bases in between. Germline V gives CDR1 DFQATT, CDR2 SNEGSKA (reference sequence). The CDR3 reads CSASYQRRGNTEAFF. DNA for the CDR3: TGCAGTGCTAGCTACCAACGAAGAGGGAACACTGAAGCTTTCTTT.

This clone was picked up a small number of times. A junction end diverges from the germline sequence, so it may reflect a read error. The J gene is TRBJ2-5, the V gene TRBV27, with TRBD1 identical over 12 bases. The germline V gene encodes CDR1 MNHEY and CDR2 SMNVEV (reference sequence). CDR3 length: 17 amino acids. The CDR3 DNA sequence: TGTGCCAGCAGTTTATTGGGACAGGGGGCTCTGCAAGATACCCAGTACTTC. Translation gives CASSLLGQGALQDTQYF.

The rearrangement links TRBV28 to TRBJ1-1; 7 bases match TRBD1. The CDR3 runs to 13 residues. From germline, CDR1 is MDHEN and CDR2 SYDVKM. V shed 7 bases and J 2 bases; nucleotides not matched to a gene: 4. In DNA, the CDR3 is TGTGCCAGCAACAGGGGCCAAAACACTGAAGCTTTCTTT. Translating gives CASNRGQNTEAFF.